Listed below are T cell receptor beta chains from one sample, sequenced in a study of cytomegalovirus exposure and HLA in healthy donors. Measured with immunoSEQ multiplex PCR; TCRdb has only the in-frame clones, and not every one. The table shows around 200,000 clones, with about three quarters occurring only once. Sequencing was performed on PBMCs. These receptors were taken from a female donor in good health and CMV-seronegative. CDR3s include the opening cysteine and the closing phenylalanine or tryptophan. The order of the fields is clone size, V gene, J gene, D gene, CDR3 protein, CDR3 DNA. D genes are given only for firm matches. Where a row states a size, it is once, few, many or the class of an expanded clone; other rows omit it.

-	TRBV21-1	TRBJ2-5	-	CASSKYTGQETQYF	TGTGCCAGCAGCAAATACACAGGTCAAGAGACCCAGTACTTC
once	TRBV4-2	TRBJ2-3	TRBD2	CASSQEREGTTQYF	TGTGCCAGCAGCCAAGAGCGGGAGGGGACCACGCAGTATTTT
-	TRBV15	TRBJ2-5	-	CATSRDASPETQYF	TGTGCCACCAGCAGAGACGCCAGTCCAGAGACCCAGTACTTC
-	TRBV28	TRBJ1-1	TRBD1	CASRDRITEAFF	TGTGCCAGCAGGGACAGGATCACTGAAGCTTTCTTT
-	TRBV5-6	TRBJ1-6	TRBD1	CASSLVDRDSPLHF	TGTGCCAGCAGCTTGGTGGACAGGGATTCACCCCTCCACTTT
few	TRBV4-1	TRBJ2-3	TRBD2	CASRIGLAGGDTQYF	TGCGCCAGCAGGATTGGACTAGCGGGAGGGGATACGCAGTATTTT
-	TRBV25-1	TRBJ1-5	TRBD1	CASSEDRGNGNQPQHF	TGTGCCAGCAGTGAAGACAGGGGCAATGGCAATCAGCCCCAGCATTTT
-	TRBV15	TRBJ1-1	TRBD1	CATSRRQGARTAFF	TGTGCCACCAGCAGGAGACAGGGGGCGCGGACAGCTTTCTTT
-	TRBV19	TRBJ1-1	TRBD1	CASSAQGGTEAFF	TGTGCCAGTAGTGCCCAGGGGGGCACTGAAGCTTTCTTT
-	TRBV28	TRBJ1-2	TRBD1	CASSTDRDSKINYGYTF	TGTGCCAGCAGTACAGACCGGGACAGTAAGATAAACTATGGCTACACCTTC
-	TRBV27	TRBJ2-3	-	CASSLEDRFTDTQYF	TGTGCCAGCAGTTTAGAGGACAGATTCACAGATACGCAGTATTTT
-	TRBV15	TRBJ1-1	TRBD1	CATSRGTGGLNTEAFF	TGTGCCACCAGCAGAGGGACAGGGGGGTTAAACACTGAAGCTTTCTTT
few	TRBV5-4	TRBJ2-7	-	CASSLGRQLEQYF	TGTGCCAGCAGCTTGGGGCGGCAGCTTGAGCAGTACTTC
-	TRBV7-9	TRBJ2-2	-	CSSSNQKLGTSNTGELFF	TGTTCCAGCAGCAACCAAAAGCTCGGGACTTCGAACACCGGGGAGCTGTTTTTT
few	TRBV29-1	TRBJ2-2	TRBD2	CSVVAGGAGELFF	TGCAGCGTTGTTGCGGGGGGGGCCGGGGAGCTGTTTTTT
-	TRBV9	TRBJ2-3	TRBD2	CASSVASDSGGVADTQYF	TGTGCCAGCAGCGTAGCTTCGGATAGCGGGGGAGTGGCAGATACGCAGTATTTT
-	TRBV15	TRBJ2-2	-	CATSLGQNTGELFF	TGTGCCACCAGCCTCGGACAGAACACCGGGGAGCTGTTTTTT
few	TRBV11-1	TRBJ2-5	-	CASSPRTLQETQYF	TGTGCCAGCAGCCCCCGGACACTACAAGAGACCCAGTACTTC
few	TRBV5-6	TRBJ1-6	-	CASSFSTGYNDSPLHF	TGTGCCAGCAGCTTTTCGACGGGGTATAATGACTCACCCCTCCACTTT
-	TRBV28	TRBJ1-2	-	CASSGRITYTF	TGTGCCAGCAGTGGCAGGATTACCTACACCTTC
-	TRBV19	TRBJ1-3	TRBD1	CASSTTGAGNTIYF	TGTGCCAGTAGTACGACAGGGGCTGGAAACACCATATATTTT
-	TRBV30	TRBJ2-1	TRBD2	CAWSPSGRAYSYNEQFF	TGTGCCTGGAGTCCCAGCGGGAGGGCCTACTCCTACAATGAGCAGTTCTTC
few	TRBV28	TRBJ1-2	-	CASLYGRGYGYTF	TGTGCCAGCCTCTACGGCAGGGGTTATGGCTACACCTTC
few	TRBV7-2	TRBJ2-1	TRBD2	CASGPGLSYNEQFF	TGTGCCAGCGGACCGGGACTATCCTACAATGAGCAGTTCTTC
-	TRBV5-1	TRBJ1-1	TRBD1	CASSQGVNTEAFF	TGCGCCAGCAGTCAGGGGGTGAACACTGAAGCTTTCTTT
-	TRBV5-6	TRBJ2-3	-	CASSPGSTDTQYF	TGTGCCAGCAGCCCGGGGAGCACAGATACGCAGTATTTT
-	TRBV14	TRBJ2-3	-	CASSQGGSTNTDTQYF	TGTGCCAGCAGCCAAGGGGGCTCAACTAACACAGATACGCAGTATTTT
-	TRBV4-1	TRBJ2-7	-	CASSQVNPSEQYF	TGCGCCAGCAGCCAAGTGAACCCTAGTGAGCAGTACTTC
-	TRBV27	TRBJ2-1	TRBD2	CASSSLRTSEYNEQFF	TGTGCCAGCAGTTCGCTTAGGACTAGTGAGTACAATGAGCAGTTCTTC
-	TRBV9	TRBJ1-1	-	CASRSTQNTEAFF	TGTGCCAGCAGGTCTACCCAGAACACTGAAGCTTTCTTT
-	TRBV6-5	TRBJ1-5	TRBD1	CASRRGTGGHQPQHF	TGTGCCAGCAGGCGAGGGACAGGGGGACATCAGCCCCAGCATTTT
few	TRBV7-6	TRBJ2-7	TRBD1	CASSQGQGRQYF	TGTGCCAGCAGCCAAGGACAGGGGCGGCAGTACTTC
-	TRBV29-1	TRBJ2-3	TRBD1	CSVEEGVGQGIPGDTQYF	TGCAGCGTTGAGGAAGGGGTGGGACAGGGTATTCCGGGCGATACGCAGTATTTT
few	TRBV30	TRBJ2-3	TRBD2	CAWSVTRTSGRGDTQYF	TGTGCCTGGAGTGTAACCCGAACTAGCGGGAGAGGAGATACGCAGTATTTT
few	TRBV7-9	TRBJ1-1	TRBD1	CASSLTGADTEAFF	TGTGCCAGCAGCCTTACAGGGGCTGACACTGAAGCTTTCTTT
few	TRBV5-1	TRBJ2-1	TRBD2	CASSWSPGGNNEQFF	TGCGCCAGCAGCTGGAGCCCGGGGGGGAACAATGAGCAGTTCTTC
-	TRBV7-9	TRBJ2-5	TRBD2	CASSWEGTAEETQYF	TGTGCCAGCAGCTGGGAGGGGACTGCCGAAGAGACCCAGTACTTC
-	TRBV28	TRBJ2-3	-	CASSLSVAGNIADTQYF	TGTGCCAGCAGTTTATCGGTGGCGGGAAATATCGCAGATACGCAGTATTTT
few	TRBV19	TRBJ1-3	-	CASSMSRSSGNTIYF	TGTGCCAGTAGTATGAGCCGGAGCTCTGGAAACACCATATATTTT
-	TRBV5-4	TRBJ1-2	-	CASSLVGGGGYTF	TGTGCCAGCAGCTTAGTTGGGGGAGGTGGCTACACCTTC
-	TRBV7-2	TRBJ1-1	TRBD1	CASSWRTGGARGTEAFF	TGTGCCAGCAGCTGGAGGACAGGGGGCGCGCGAGGGACTGAAGCTTTCTTT
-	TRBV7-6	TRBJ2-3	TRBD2	CASSRSGGSDTQYF	TGTGCCAGCAGTAGGAGCGGGGGGTCAGATACGCAGTATTTT
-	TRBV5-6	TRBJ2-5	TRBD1	CASSRGGLETQYF	TGTGCCAGCAGCCGAGGGGGCCTCGAGACCCAGTACTTC
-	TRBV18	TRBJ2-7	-	CASSSSYEQYF	TGTGCCAGCTCCAGCTCCTACGAGCAGTACTTC
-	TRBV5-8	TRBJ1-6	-	CASSLIQVYNSPLHF	TGTGCCAGCAGCTTGATACAGGTCTATAATTCACCCCTCCACTTT
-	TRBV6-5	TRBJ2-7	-	CASSYSVSSYEQYF	TGTGCCAGCAGTTACTCGGTCAGCTCCTACGAGCAGTACTTC
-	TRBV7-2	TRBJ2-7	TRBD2	CASSPGRQTYEQYF	TGTGCCAGCAGCCCCGGGAGGCAGACCTACGAGCAGTACTTC
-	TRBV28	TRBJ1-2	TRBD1	CASSFNRGIYGYTF	TGTGCCAGCAGTTTCAACAGGGGGATATATGGCTACACCTTC
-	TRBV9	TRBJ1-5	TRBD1	CASSAGTGAHQPQHF	TGTGCCAGCAGCGCCGGGACAGGGGCTCATCAGCCCCAGCATTTT
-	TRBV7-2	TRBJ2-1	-	CASSLLVGEQFF	TGTGCCAGCAGCCTACTAGTGGGTGAGCAGTTCTTC
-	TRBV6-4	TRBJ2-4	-	CASSDSPKGRIQYF	TGTGCCAGCAGTGACTCGCCAAAGGGGCGCATTCAGTACTTC
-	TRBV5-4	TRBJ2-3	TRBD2	CASSGGLARRDTQYF	TGTGCCAGCAGCGGAGGACTAGCCCGCAGGGATACGCAGTATTTT
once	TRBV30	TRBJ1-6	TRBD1	CAWDLTGYNNSPLHF	TGTGCCTGGGATTTGACAGGGTACAATAATTCACCCCTCCACTTT
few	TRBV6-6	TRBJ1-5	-	CASSPLQVRNQPQHF	TGTGCCAGCAGTCCCCTACAGGTTCGCAATCAGCCCCAGCATTTT
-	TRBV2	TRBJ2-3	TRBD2	CASIAGGPSTDTQYF	TGTGCCAGCATCGCGGGAGGGCCCAGCACAGATACGCAGTATTTT